The 27 T cell receptor beta chains in this list originate from one sample, sequenced in a study of technical replicates of blood from a handful of donors. Repertoires were generated with immunoSEQ multiplex PCR, while TCRdb's copy carries only in-frame clones and drops some. Here the sample spans roughly 82,000 clones, under 96% being singletons. The sequenced material came from T cells isolated from PBMCs. The receptors were gathered from a human donor in good health.

The rearrangement uses TRBV27 and TRBJ2-5; 8 positions match TRBD2. The CDR3 contains 14 residues. V lost 7 bases to trimming and J lost 6 bases; unmatched junction nucleotides: 10. CDR1 is MNHEY and CDR2 is SMNVEV in the germline V gene (reference sequence). CDR3 loop: CASTGVAGSKTQYF. The CDR3 coding sequence is TGTGCCAGCACAGGTGTAGCGGGATCGAAGACCCAGTACTTC.

A single count supports this clone. Here the CDR3 reads CASSPFGGGSSYEQYF. As DNA, the CDR3 is TGTGCCAGCTCACCGTTCGGCGGGGGAAGCTCCTACGAGCAGTACTTC. The V call is TRBV18, the J call TRBJ2-7, with 7 nucleotides matching TRBD2. Trimming cost V 3 bases and J 0 bases; bases outside gene matches: 8. This CDR3 is built from 16 residues. CDR1 is KGHSH and CDR2 is LQKENI in the germline V gene.

The CDR3 loop reads CASSLRGGDTEAFF. The CDR3 DNA follows: TGTGCCAGCAGCTTGAGGGGTGGGGACACTGAAGCTTTCTTT. The chain combines TRBV5-4 with TRBJ1-1, with a tentative D call TRBD1 (5 bases). Germline V CDR1 and CDR2: SGHNT, YYREEE (reference sequence). The CDR3 extends over 14 amino acids. With 1 base removed from V and 3 bases from J, the gap between germline ends came to 10 bases. The full variable domain, rest sourced from reference TRBV5-4 and TRBJ1-1, is ETGVTQSPTHLIKTRGQQVTLRCSSQSGHNTVSWYQQALGQGPQFIFQYYREEENGRGNFPPRFSGLQFPNYSSELNVNALELDDSALYLCASSLRGGDTEAFFGQGTRLTVV.

The gene calls are TRBV6-6 and TRBJ2-1, with D maybe TRBD1 (6 bases). The V end lost 6 bases, the J end lost 14 bases, and 17 bases lay between the germline ends. The CDR3 spans 12 residues. Germline V gene data show CDR1 as MNHNY and CDR2 as SVGAGI (reference sequence). The CDR3 spells CASSHTRDNEFF. The CDR3 region has the DNA TGTGCCAGCAGCCACACCCGGGACAATGAGTTCTTC.

The V call is TRBV6-1, the J call TRBJ2-7; 10 nucleotides match TRBD1. The CDR3 covers 14 residues. Germline V gene sequence: CDR1 MNHNS, CDR2 SASEGT. J lost 2 bases, V lost 6 bases, and 4 bases had no gene match. CDR3 in amino acids: CASRADRGPYEQYF. The CDR3 nucleotides read TGTGCCAGCAGAGCCGACAGGGGGCCCTACGAGCAGTACTTC.

V is TRBV29-1 and J is TRBJ1-3; D gene uncertain. The CDR3 sequence is 15 residues long. V lost 5 bases and J lost 0, with 14 bases in between. Germline values: CDR1 SQVTM, CDR2 ANQGSEA. The CDR3 DNA is TGCAGCGTTTCGGAAGGACTTTCCTCTGGAAACACCATATATTTT. It yields the protein CSVSEGLSSGNTIYF.

A single count supports this clone. The rearrangement joins TRBV6-6 to TRBJ1-4, with TRBD1 matching 7 bases. Per germline, CDR1 MNHNY and CDR2 SVGAGI (reference sequence). This CDR3 comprises 13 residues. V was clipped by 6 bases and J by 8 bases; unmatched bases: 6. CDR3 loop: CASSDRAREKLFF. The DNA of the CDR3 is TGTGCCAGCAGCGACAGGGCGAGGGAAAAACTGTTTTTT.

This chain uses TRBV10-1 with TRBJ2-7; 16 nucleotides align to TRBD2. Losses at the gene ends were 3 bases for V and 5 bases for J; bases not matched to a gene: 4. Germline CDR1 reads WNHNN; CDR2 reads SYGVQD (reference sequence). This CDR3 contains 16 residues. DNA of the CDR3: TGCGCCAGCAGTGATGGGACTAGCGGGAGGGAGAACGAGCAGTACTTC. Its protein is CASSDGTSGRENEQYF.

The chain is built from TRBV7-2 and TRBJ2-1; 10 bases align to TRBD1. CDR1 SGHTA and CDR2 FQGNSA come from the germline V gene. J lost 14 bases, V lost 3 bases, and 4 bases had no gene match. The CDR3 has 12 amino acids. CDR3: CASSFRTGGKFF. The CDR3 DNA reads TGTGCCAGCAGCTTTCGGACAGGGGGGAAGTTCTTC.

In DNA form, the CDR3 reads TGTGCCAGCAGCCCAAGACTAGGGACCGGGGAGCTGTTTTTT. Its translation is CASSPRLGTGELFF. This chain uses TRBV9 with TRBJ2-2; D is possibly TRBD2 (6 bases). Germline CDR1 reads SGDLS; CDR2 reads YYNGEE. Trimming stripped 4 bases from V and 5 bases from J, with 12 bases between. The CDR3 consists of 14 residues.

The V call is TRBV12-5, the J call TRBJ2-7, with TRBD1 matching 9 bases. Trimming at V came to 7 bases and at J to 2 bases, leaving 6 bases not matched to a gene. The length of the CDR3 is 14 residues. Per the germline V gene, CDR1 is LGHNT and CDR2 is FRNRAP. The CDR3: CASAYGTGPYEQYF. CDR3 nucleotide sequence: TGTGCTAGTGCCTACGGGACAGGGCCCTACGAGCAGTACTTC.

This chain joins TRBV28 and TRBJ2-1; 12 positions agree with TRBD1. The CDR3 spans 15 residues. J lost 8 bases, V lost 5 bases, and 7 bases had no gene match. Germline V gene sequence: CDR1 MDHEN, CDR2 SYDVKM. CDR3 loop: CASSRRDRGLYEQFF. DNA of the CDR3: TGTGCCAGCAGTCGGAGGGACAGGGGGCTGTATGAGCAGTTCTTC.

About this clone itself: The sample holds other DNA sequences that translate to the same CDR3. The chain carries TRBV19 and TRBJ2-5; D remains unclear. There are 13 residues in the CDR3. V lost 3 bases, J lost 3 bases, and 8 bases lay in between. The V gene's germline CDR1 is LNHDA and CDR2 SQIVND (reference sequence). The CDR3 loop is CASSIDGEETQYF. For the CDR3, the DNA is TGTGCCAGTAGTATCGATGGAGAAGAGACCCAGTACTTC.

The V gene is TRBV2, the J gene TRBJ2-3; unclear D gene. The ends were cut back, 10 bases at V and 0 bases at J, with 11 bases in the middle. CDR1 and CDR2 from the germline V gene are SNHLY and FYNNEI. This CDR3 contains 13 residues. The CDR3 DNA reads as TGTGCCATACCAGATTCTAGCACAGATACGCAGTATTTT. Its protein product is CAIPDSSTDTQYF.

The chain joins TRBV5-1 to TRBJ2-3; the match to TRBD2 covers 7 bases. V lost 5 bases to trimming and J lost 3 bases; unmatched junction nucleotides: 6. There are 14 residues in the CDR3. The germline V gene encodes CDR1 SGHRS and CDR2 YFSETQ. In DNA, the CDR3 is TGCGCCAGCAGTATTGGGGGGGTGACAGATACGCAGTATTTT. This encodes CASSIGGVTDTQYF.

The gene calls are TRBV7-9 and TRBJ2-1, with 8 positions matching TRBD2. The CDR3 covers 14 residues. Germline trimming cut 0 bases from V and 6 bases from J; bases unmatched to any gene: 1. Looked up from germline, CDR1 is SEHNR and CDR2 is FQNEAQ (reference sequence). In DNA, the CDR3 is TGTGCCAGCAGCTTAGCGGGACTAGTCAATGAGCAGTTCTTC. As protein: CASSLAGLVNEQFF.

The chain combines TRBV6-6 with TRBJ1-1, with TRBD1 identical over 7 bases. Germline lookup yields CDR1 MNHNY and CDR2 SVGAGI (reference sequence). The CDR3 has 14 residues. After removal of 10 bases from V and 6 bases from J, the junction contained 14 bases not matched to a gene. CDR3 bases: TGTGCCACCAAACGACAGGGTCGTGTCCCTGAAGCTTTCTTT. Translating it yields CATKRQGRVPEAFF.

The V gene is TRBV29-1, the J gene TRBJ1-1, with unresolved D. The germline gives CDR1 SQVTM, CDR2 ANQGSEA. V lost 4 bases and J lost 7, with 7 bases in between. CDR3 length: 10 amino acids. CDR3 protein: CSVAALEAFF. CDR3 nucleotides: TGCAGCGTTGCCGCGCTTGAAGCTTTCTTT.

This sequence joins TRBV7-3 and TRBJ2-7; TRBD1 is a possible D gene (7 bases). Germline lookup yields CDR1 SGHTA and CDR2 FQGTGA. Trimming stripped 4 bases from V and 2 bases from J, with 15 bases between. The length of the CDR3 is 15 residues. CDR3 sequence (DNA): TGTGCCAGCAGCTCAGCAGGGGGGCTCCCCTACGAGCAGTACTTC. It encodes CASSSAGGLPYEQYF.

V and J are TRBV6-6 and TRBJ2-2, with no clear D. CDR3 length: 13 amino acids. Germline V CDR1 and CDR2: MNHNY, SVGAGI (reference sequence). Deletions cut 1 base from V and 5 bases from J, with 5 bases between. The CDR3: CASSYLATGELFF. In DNA form, the CDR3 reads TGTGCCAGCAGTTACTTGGCTACCGGGGAGCTGTTTTTT.

This clone was seen once. The chain has TRBV27 and TRBJ2-7; D gene uncertain. In germline, CDR1 is MNHEY, CDR2 SMNVEV (reference sequence). V was clipped by 6 bases and J by 0 bases, with 18 bases between them. This CDR3 comprises 16 residues. For the CDR3, the DNA is TGTGCCAGCAGCCTCGAGTCCCTACACAGCTCCTACGAGCAGTACTTC. Translation gives CASSLESLHSSYEQYF.

The J gene is TRBJ2-5, the V gene TRBV5-1; D remains ambiguous. In germline, CDR1 is SGHRS, CDR2 YFSETQ. The CDR3 spans 14 residues. V was trimmed by 0 bases and J by 5 bases, leaving 11 bases between them. The CDR3 coding sequence is TGCGCCAGCAGCTTGGTCGGGTCCGGCGAGACCCAGTACTTC. It translates to CASSLVGSGETQYF. The full variable domain, with the rest looked up from reference TRBV5-1 and TRBJ2-5, is KAGVTQTPRYLIKTRGQQVTLSCSPISGHRSVSWYQQTPGQGLQFLFEYFSETQRNKGNFPGRFSGRQFSNSRSEMNVSTLELGDSALYLCASSLVGSGETQYFGPGTRLLVL.

The chain joins TRBV10-3 to TRBJ2-5; D perhaps matches TRBD2 (5 bases). CDR1 is ENHRY and CDR2 is SYGVKD in the germline V gene. The CDR3 has 16 residues. V was cut by 1 base and J by 1 base, with 13 bases left in between. The CDR3 is CAISEFGVEAQETQYF. The CDR3 DNA sequence: TGTGCCATCAGTGAGTTTGGGGTGGAGGCCCAAGAGACCCAGTACTTC.

This chain joins TRBV7-9 and TRBJ2-7; D not certain. Trimming stripped 1 base from V and 3 bases from J, with 10 bases between. Looked up from germline, CDR1 is SEHNR and CDR2 is FQNEAQ (reference sequence). The CDR3 is 14 residues long. This CDR3 reads CASSLVDTDYEQYF. Written as DNA, the CDR3 is TGTGCCAGCAGCTTAGTTGACACCGACTACGAGCAGTACTTC.

The chain uses TRBV11-3 and TRBJ2-3; 8 bases fit TRBD1. Germline V lookup: CDR1 SGHNT, CDR2 YENEEA. Trimming removed 0 bases from V and 2 bases from J; junction bases left unmatched: 7. CDR3 size: 17 residues. CDR3 region: CASSLDRGPSATDTQYF. The CDR3, as DNA: TGTGCCAGCAGCTTAGACAGGGGGCCTAGCGCCACAGATACGCAGTATTTT.

The V and J genes are TRBV12-5 and TRBJ2-7; TRBD2 matches 9 bases. CDR1 is LGHNT and CDR2 is FRNRAP in the germline V gene. The CDR3 contains 16 residues. The ends lost 0 bases at V and 3 bases at J; junction bases unmatched: 6. CDR3 amino acids: CASGLVRLAGIYEQYF. For the CDR3, the DNA is TGTGCTAGTGGTTTGGTAAGGCTAGCGGGAATCTACGAGCAGTACTTC.

This chain uses TRBV27 with TRBJ1-1; 7 bases match TRBD1. Germline CDR1 and CDR2: MNHEY and SMNVEV (reference sequence). The ends lost 6 bases at V and 5 bases at J; junction bases unmatched: 6. This CDR3 has 13 amino acids. Here the CDR3 reads CASSVQGRTEAFF. In DNA form, the CDR3 reads TGTGCCAGCAGCGTACAGGGGAGGACTGAAGCTTTCTTT.